The next 32 T cell receptor beta chains were all read from a single sample in a study of T cells in Graves' hyperthyroidism and ophthalmopathy. Authors of the study amplified TCR beta CDR3 regions from RNA transcripts. HTBI primers were used for first-round RT-PCR of the TCR CDR3. TCRdb itself ran the multiplex PCR reads through MiXCR, one entry per CDR3 protein. The sample has more than 600,000 distinct CDR3 sequences; over 15% are singletons. The sample consisted of blood. The receptor set was obtained from a man between 18 and 29 years old with Graves' hyperthyroidism.

Many counts were recorded for this clonotype. CDR3 DNA sequence: TGTGCCAGCAGAGCTCAGAGGGGGGAGCTGTTTTTT. Encoded protein: CASRAQRGELFF. This rearrangement joins TRBV28 to TRBJ2-2; D gene unclear. CDR3 length: 12 residues. V gave up 6 bases and J gave up 8 bases, with 10 bases separating them. From germline, CDR1 is MDHEN and CDR2 SYDVKM.

This clonotype has just a few counts. CDR3 residues: CSARDPGQSAFF. Written as DNA, the CDR3 is TGCAGTGCTAGAGACCCGGGACAGTCAGCTTTCTTT. The rearrangement links TRBV20-1 to TRBJ1-1; 7 positions match TRBD1. The germline V gene has CDR1 DFQATT and CDR2 SNEGSKA (reference sequence). V was pared by 0 bases and J by 10 bases, with 5 bases of the junction left unmatched. The CDR3 spans 12 residues.

At least ten counts were recorded for this clonotype. The chain uses TRBV11-1 and TRBJ2-7; D unresolved. CDR3 size: 13 residues. CDR1 SGHAT and CDR2 FQDESV come from the germline V gene (reference sequence). The V end was cut by 3 bases, the J end by 7 bases, with 13 bases between. CDR3 DNA sequence: TGTGCCAGCAGCTTGGGCAGGTGGGGAGAGCAGTACTTC. Translating gives CASSLGRWGEQYF. Together with reference TRBV11-1 and TRBJ2-7, the CDR3 gives the full variable domain: EAEVAQSPRYKITEKSQAVAFWCDPISGHATLYWYRQILGQGPELLVQFQDESVVDDSQLPKDRFSAERLKGVDSTLKIQPAELGDSAMYLCASSLGRWGEQYFGPGTRLTVT.

The table lists this clonotype with many counts. The V and J genes are TRBV12-3 or TRBV12-4 and TRBJ2-1, with D tentatively TRBD1 (7 bases). The V gene lost 3 bases and the J gene lost 0 bases, with 9 bases spanning the gap. This CDR3 comprises 15 residues. The CDR3 bases are TGTGCCAGCAGTTTCCAGGGGGGCTCCTACAATGAGCAGTTCTTC. Its protein product is CASSFQGGSYNEQFF.

J is TRBJ2-3 and V is TRBV27; TRBD2 matches 11 bases. CDR1 and CDR2 from the germline V gene are MNHEY and SMNVEV (reference sequence). The CDR3 totals 15 residues. V dropped 5 bases and J dropped 7; count of bases not matched to a gene: 8. DNA for the CDR3: TGTGCCAGCAGTCAATCGGCTAGCGGGAGGAATACGCAGTATTTT. Its translation is CASSQSASGRNTQYF.

In this sample, this clonotype turned up a few times. This rearrangement joins TRBV5-8 to TRBJ1-3, with D hard to call. The CDR3 totals 14 residues. V dropped 2 bases and J dropped 4 bases, with 10 bases sitting between them. Germline values: CDR1 SGHTS, CDR2 YDEGEE. The chain's CDR3 is CASSFGVAGNTIYF. The CDR3 DNA sequence: TGTGCCAGCAGCTTTGGGGTTGCCGGAAACACCATATATTTT.

This clonotype was recorded at least ten times. The chain combines TRBV28 with TRBJ1-5; 7 bases agree with TRBD1. Trimming took 6 bases from V and 5 from J; bases not matched to a gene: 7. CDR3 length: 14 amino acids. The V gene's germline CDR1 is MDHEN and CDR2 SYDVKM. The chain's CDR3 is CASSRDSIYQPQHF. CDR3 sequence (DNA): TGTGCCAGCAGCAGGGACAGCATTTATCAGCCCCAGCATTTT. The whole variable domain, filled in from reference TRBV28 and TRBJ1-5, reads DVKVTQSSRYLVKRTGEKVFLECVQDMDHENMFWYRQDPGLGLRLIYFSYDVKMKEKGDIPEGYSVSREKKERFSLILESASTNQTSMYLCASSRDSIYQPQHFGDGTRLSIL.

The chain has TRBV20-1 and TRBJ2-3, with TRBD2 matching over 9 bases. The CDR3 runs 15 residues. V lost 0 bases and J lost 8; bases outside the gene matches: 9. Germline CDR1 is DFQATT and CDR2 is SNEGSKA (reference sequence). CDR3 bases: TGCAGTGCTAGAGATACGCGGGAGGGCCAAGTTACGCAGTATTTT. Translated, it gives CSARDTREGQVTQYF.

The chain carries TRBV28 and TRBJ1-1; D ambiguous. Trimming removed 5 bases at V and 7 bases at J, with 11 bases between. The germline V gene encodes CDR1 MDHEN and CDR2 SYDVKM. The CDR3 spans 12 residues. CDR3 amino acids: CASSQDTYEAFF. CDR3 DNA: TGTGCCAGCAGTCAAGACACTTATGAAGCTTTCTTT. Full variable domain (missing parts from reference TRBV28 and TRBJ1-1): DVKVTQSSRYLVKRTGEKVFLECVQDMDHENMFWYRQDPGLGLRLIYFSYDVKMKEKGDIPEGYSVSREKKERFSLILESASTNQTSMYLCASSQDTYEAFFGQGTRLTVV.

This clonotype occurred many times. V and J are TRBV5-1 and TRBJ2-2; 8 bases line up with TRBD2. This CDR3 region has 15 residues. Germline V gene sequence: CDR1 SGHRS, CDR2 YFSETQ. V lost 2 bases, J lost 3 bases, and 3 bases stayed unmatched. The CDR3 DNA follows: TGCGCCAGCAGCTTCCGGGAGGGCCACACCGGGGAGCTGTTTTTT. Amino acids: CASSFREGHTGELFF.

The CDR3 protein is CSVSGPIQETQYF. CDR3 coding DNA: TGCAGCGTTTCGGGACCGATCCAAGAGACCCAGTACTTC. The chain has TRBV29-1 and TRBJ2-5; D tentatively reads TRBD1 or TRBD2 (5 bases each). Germline CDR1 SQVTM, CDR2 ANQGSEA. The length of the CDR3 is 13 residues. V gave up 5 bases and J gave up 1 base, with 11 bases separating them.

There are a few counts of this clonotype. The chain recombines TRBV20-1 with TRBJ2-1; TRBD1 or TRBD2 may be the D gene (5 bases each). Germline-derived CDR1 and CDR2 are DFQATT and SNEGSKA (reference sequence). The CDR3 has 13 amino acids. Trimming removed 6 bases from V and 10 bases from J, with 19 bases in between. The CDR3 region has the DNA TGCAGTGCCTTCCCGGGACCCTTAGGGGAGCAGTTCTTC. Encoded protein: CSAFPGPLGEQFF.

This clonotype turned up a few times. The chain carries TRBV19 and TRBJ2-7; possibly TRBD1 for D (5 bases). The CDR3 has 14 amino acids. Trimming shortened V by 3 bases and J by 2 bases, and 11 bases separated the two germline ends. In germline, CDR1 is LNHDA, CDR2 SQIVND (reference sequence). The DNA of the CDR3 is TGTGCCAGTAGTATCCCCGGCAGGGCCTACGAGCAGTACTTC. The encoded protein is CASSIPGRAYEQYF.

This clonotype was observed a few times. The genes are TRBV5-1 and TRBJ2-7; no reliable D call. The CDR3 extends over 13 amino acids. Germline V CDR1 and CDR2: SGHRS, YFSETQ. Trimming left V 0 bases short and J 3 bases short, with 7 bases between. The CDR3 DNA sequence: TGCGCCAGCAGCTTGGCCCCCTTCTACGAGCAGTACTTC. Translated: CASSLAPFYEQYF.

This rearrangement joins TRBV7-9 to TRBJ2-7, with 7 positions matching TRBD1. The length of the CDR3 is 12 residues. Germline V gene data show CDR1 as SEHNR and CDR2 as FQNEAQ (reference sequence). V was pared by 10 bases and J by 0 bases, with 3 bases of the junction left unmatched. The CDR3 nucleotides are TGTGCCAACGGACAGGACTCCTACGAGCAGTACTTC. The encoded protein is CANGQDSYEQYF. Full variable domain (outside the CDR3, taken from reference TRBV7-9 and TRBJ2-7): DTGVSQNPRHKITKRGQNVTFRCDPISEHNRLYWYRQTLGQGPEFLTYFQNEAQLEKSRLLSDRFSAERPKGSFSTLEIQRTEQGDSAMYLCANGQDSYEQYFGPGTRLTVT.

The gene calls are TRBV4-3 and TRBJ1-4; weak D call: TRBD1 (5 bases). The CDR3 consists of 15 residues. CDR1 is LGHNA, CDR2 YSLEER, per germline. Deletions cut 4 bases from V and 0 bases from J, with 9 bases between. The CDR3 region is CASSLTDATNEKLFF. CDR3 nucleotides: TGCGCCAGCAGCCTGACAGATGCAACTAATGAAAAACTGTTTTTT.

This clonotype was counted many times. No DNA is shown, since the ends of the CDR3 on it are uncertain; the CDR3 is the one TCRdb lists. This chain uses TRBV6-1 with TRBJ2-3. Both ends counted, the CDR3 spans 11 residues. Germline V CDR1 and CDR2: MNHNS, SASEGT. CDR3: CATSVADTQYF.

About this clonotype itself: A much larger clone differs by one base, so this may be a read error. The gene calls are TRBV20-1 and TRBJ2-3, with unresolved D. Germline V gives CDR1 DFQATT, CDR2 SNEGSKA (reference sequence). The CDR3 is made up of 13 amino acids. The CDR3 sequence is CGASRSDANTQYF. CDR3 DNA: TGCGGTGCTAGTAGGAGCGACGCAAATACGCAGTATTTT.

The J gene is TRBJ1-4, the V gene TRBV5-1; D is uncertain. Deletions cut 6 bases from V and 7 bases from J, with 16 bases between. The CDR3 extends over 14 amino acids. CDR1 is SGHRS, CDR2 YFSETQ, per germline. The CDR3 region has the DNA TGCGCCAGCAAACCCGAGGTTTTAGGTGAAAAACTGTTTTTT. As protein: CASKPEVLGEKLFF.

The V and J genes are TRBV4-1 and TRBJ2-1; 8 bases line up with TRBD2. This CDR3 contains 16 residues. The germline V gene encodes CDR1 MGHRA and CDR2 YSYEKL. V was pared by 1 base and J by 2 bases, with 4 bases of the junction left unmatched. The CDR3 spells CASSQGRAGAYNEQFF. For the CDR3, the DNA is TGCGCCAGCAGCCAAGGACGAGCGGGAGCCTACAATGAGCAGTTCTTC.

This sequence joins TRBV7-9 and TRBJ2-1, with 10 bases identical to TRBD2. CDR1 and CDR2 (germline): SEHNR, FQNEAQ (reference sequence). The CDR3 is 20 amino acids. The V and J ends lost 0 bases and 0 bases, in that order; junction bases with no gene match: 11. CDR3 DNA: TGTGCCAGCAGCTTAGCTCGGCCTAGCGGGGGTATGAGCTCCTACAATGAGCAGTTCTTC. Translated: CASSLARPSGGMSSYNEQFF.

The chain combines TRBV5-4 with TRBJ2-1; TRBD2 agrees at 14 bases. This CDR3 has 17 residues. V shed 4 bases, J shed 6 bases, and the junction held 9 bases outside the gene matches. The germline gives CDR1 SGHNT, CDR2 YYREEE (reference sequence). For the CDR3, the DNA is TGTGCCAGCAGCACCGGTCTGGGACTAGCGGGAGTCAATGAGCAGTTCTTC. It specifies CASSTGLGLAGVNEQFF.

In this sample, this clonotype turned up many times. The chain uses TRBV2 and TRBJ1-2; tentatively, D is TRBD1 (6 bases). CDR1 SNHLY and CDR2 FYNNEI come from the germline V gene. The CDR3 consists of 12 residues. Trimming stripped 8 bases from V and 5 bases from J, with 12 bases between. For the CDR3, the DNA is TGTGCCAGCGGTAGGACAGAGTATGGCTACACCTTC. It specifies CASGRTEYGYTF.

This clonotype was detected a few times. This rearrangement joins TRBV25-1 to TRBJ2-7; D perhaps matches TRBD2 (6 bases). The germline V gene encodes CDR1 MGHDK and CDR2 SYGVNS. The CDR3 covers 14 residues. V was shortened by 1 base and J by 5 bases, with 12 bases between the two germline ends. The CDR3 bases are TGTGCCAGCAGTGAATTTGGGGGGAAGGACGAGCAGTACTTC. Its translation is CASSEFGGKDEQYF.

This clonotype was recorded many times. The rearrangement links TRBV18 to TRBJ2-2; 9 nucleotides line up with TRBD1. With 6 bases clipped from V and 5 bases from J, the junction kept 4 bases outside the gene matches. The CDR3 totals 14 residues. Germline CDR1 is KGHSH and CDR2 is LQKENI. CDR3 bases: TGTGCCAGCTCCCAGACAGGGGGAACCGGGGAGCTGTTTTTT. Its translation is CASSQTGGTGELFF.

This clonotype was seen a handful of times. The rearrangement joins TRBV20-1 to TRBJ2-2, with TRBD1 identical over 12 bases. Germline assignment: CDR1 DFQATT and CDR2 SNEGSKA (reference sequence). J lost 6 bases, V lost 5 bases, and 4 bases had no gene match. The CDR3 has 14 residues. The CDR3 DNA sequence: TGCAGTGCTGAGGGACAGGGGGCGCCCGGGGAGCTGTTTTTT. As protein: CSAEGQGAPGELFF.

This clonotype was seen many times. This chain joins TRBV12-3 or TRBV12-4 and TRBJ2-1, with a possible D match to TRBD2 (5 bases). The CDR3 is made up of 14 amino acids. Trimming shortened V by 3 bases and J by 5 bases, and 11 bases separated the two germline ends. This CDR3 is CASSLRARHNEQFF. As DNA, the CDR3 is TGTGCCAGCAGTTTGAGGGCCCGGCACAATGAGCAGTTCTTC.

Ten or more counts support this clonotype. The rearrangement joins TRBV30 to TRBJ2-7; unclear D gene. The V and J ends lost 1 base and 3 bases respectively, with 4 bases between them. In germline, CDR1 is GTSNPN, CDR2 SVGIG (reference sequence). The CDR3 contains 11 residues. CDR3 nucleotide sequence: TGTGCCTGGAGTGGGGACTACGAGCAGTACTTC. Protein: CAWSGDYEQYF.

This clonotype has a handful of counts. V is TRBV28 and J is TRBJ2-4; TRBD1 or TRBD2 may be the D gene (6 bases each). The germline gives CDR1 MDHEN, CDR2 SYDVKM. This CDR3 is 15 amino acids long. V lost 1 base, J lost 3 bases, and 10 bases lay in between. CDR3 sequence reads: CASSLFKGGKNIQYF. CDR3 bases: TGTGCCAGCAGTTTATTTAAGGGGGGCAAAAACATTCAGTACTTC.

This clonotype was picked up many times. The V gene is TRBV28, the J gene TRBJ1-1, with D uncertain. Looked up from germline, CDR1 is MDHEN and CDR2 is SYDVKM. Trimming left V 2 bases short and J 4 bases short, with 11 bases between. The CDR3 length is 14 residues. The CDR3 sequence is CASSLTRTSTEAFF. The CDR3 nucleotides read TGTGCCAGCAGTTTAACGAGGACCTCCACTGAAGCTTTCTTT.

CDR3 bases: TGTGCCAGCAGCATCCAACCGGGACAGGGGTTTGAGCAGTACTTC. Its protein is CASSIQPGQGFEQYF. The chain links TRBV9 to TRBJ2-7, with 10 bases lining up with TRBD1. Germline CDR1 and CDR2: SGDLS and YYNGEE. Trimming removed 4 bases from V and 7 bases from J; junction bases left unmatched: 11. The CDR3 totals 15 residues.

This clonotype occurred many times. This chain joins TRBV6-2 or TRBV6-3 and TRBJ1-1; no reliable D call. Germline V gene sequence: CDR1 MNHEY, CDR2 SVGEGT. The CDR3 contains 13 residues. Trimming left V 0 bases short and J 10 bases short, with 12 bases between. The CDR3 coding sequence is TGTGCCAGCAGTTACTCGACGGCAGATGGAGCTTTCTTT. It yields the protein CASSYSTADGAFF.